Listed below are T cell receptor beta chains from one sample, sequenced in a study of T cell responses to AZD1222 COVID-19 vaccine. The data were produced by immunoSEQ multiplex PCR, yet TCRdb's version contains in-frame clones alone and is incomplete. The sample yields some 140,000 clones, roughly 90% seen once. Material: peripheral blood, obtained on day 0 of AZD1222 vaccination. Receptor source: an adult in good health. CDR3s include the opening cysteine and the closing phenylalanine or tryptophan. The D gene is left open where the match is weak. Rows give clone size only sometimes, using once, few, many, or a class for an expanded clone.

clone size: -
J gene: TRBJ2-7
D gene: TRBD1
V gene: TRBV9
CDR3 DNA: TGTGCCAGCAGCGCCGGGACAGGGGGTTCCTACGAGCAGTACTTC
CDR3 protein: CASSAGTGGSYEQYF

clone size: -
J gene: TRBJ2-1
D gene: -
V gene: TRBV9
CDR3 DNA: TGTGCCAGCAGCGCTCCCTATCAGGGGATTGAGCAGTTCTTC
CDR3 protein: CASSAPYQGIEQFF

clone size: -
J gene: TRBJ2-7
D gene: -
V gene: TRBV28
CDR3 DNA: TGTGCCAGCAGGAGGGGAGCGGGACACTACGAGCAGTACTTC
CDR3 protein: CASRRGAGHYEQYF

clone size: few
J gene: TRBJ2-5
D gene: TRBD1
V gene: TRBV5-8
CDR3 DNA: TGTGCCAGCAGCTCGGGACAGGGGCAAGAGACCCAGTACTTC
CDR3 protein: CASSSGQGQETQYF

clone size: -
J gene: TRBJ1-2
D gene: -
V gene: TRBV29-1
CDR3 DNA: TGCAGCGTTTGGGAAGGTGAAGGCTACACCTTC
CDR3 protein: CSVWEGEGYTF

clone size: -
J gene: TRBJ2-2
D gene: -
V gene: TRBV11-1
CDR3 DNA: TGTGCCAGCGGCGGACTCGGGACTCCTAACACCGGGGAGCTGTTTTTT
CDR3 protein: CASGGLGTPNTGELFF

clone size: -
J gene: TRBJ2-3
D gene: TRBD2
V gene: TRBV25-1
CDR3 DNA: TGTGCCAGCAGTGAATTGGCGGGAGTGGGGGGGGCAGATACGCAGTATTTT
CDR3 protein: CASSELAGVGGADTQYF

clone size: -
J gene: TRBJ2-7
D gene: -
V gene: TRBV21-1
CDR3 DNA: TGTGCCAGCAGCACAAACAGGGCACCGCGGTCCCCTTCCTACGAGCAGTACTTC
CDR3 protein: CASSTNRAPRSPSYEQYF

clone size: -
J gene: TRBJ2-2
D gene: -
V gene: TRBV25-1
CDR3 DNA: TGTGCCAGCAGTGACTGGGTTGGGAACACCGGGGAGCTGTTTTTT
CDR3 protein: CASSDWVGNTGELFF

clone size: -
J gene: TRBJ2-2
D gene: -
V gene: TRBV4-3
CDR3 DNA: TGCGCCAGCAGCCAAGGGGAAAGGAACACCGGGGAGCTGTTTTTT
CDR3 protein: CASSQGERNTGELFF

clone size: -
J gene: TRBJ2-1
D gene: -
V gene: TRBV20-1
CDR3 DNA: TGCAGTGCTCTCAGGAGTGGCGAGCAGTTCTTC
CDR3 protein: CSALRSGEQFF

clone size: -
J gene: TRBJ2-4
D gene: -
V gene: TRBV7-2
CDR3 DNA: TGTGCCAGCAGCCCTAGGGGGGGTAGGGGAAAAGCCAAAAACATTCAGTACTTC
CDR3 protein: CASSPRGGRGKAKNIQYF

clone size: -
J gene: TRBJ1-4
D gene: TRBD1
V gene: TRBV27
CDR3 DNA: TGTGCCAGCAGTCCTACCGGGACAGGGCTTTTGAGGAGGGATGAAAAACTGTTTTTT
CDR3 protein: CASSPTGTGLLRRDEKLFF

clone size: -
J gene: TRBJ1-5
D gene: -
V gene: TRBV7-9
CDR3 DNA: TGTGCCAGCAGCGAACAGGGTGGGGGTCAGCCCCAGCATTTT
CDR3 protein: CASSEQGGGQPQHF

clone size: -
J gene: TRBJ1-5
D gene: -
V gene: TRBV11-2
CDR3 DNA: TGTGCCAGCAGCGGAAGCGGACACTCCCCATATCAGCCCCAGCATTTT
CDR3 protein: CASSGSGHSPYQPQHF

clone size: few
J gene: TRBJ2-1
D gene: TRBD2
V gene: TRBV9
CDR3 DNA: TGTGCCAGCAGCCCAACCGGGCTAGCGGGATACAATGAGCAGTTCTTC
CDR3 protein: CASSPTGLAGYNEQFF

clone size: -
J gene: TRBJ2-7
D gene: TRBD1
V gene: TRBV5-4
CDR3 DNA: TGTGCCAGCAGTTCGACAGGGAAGAGCTCCTACGAGCAGTACTTC
CDR3 protein: CASSSTGKSSYEQYF

clone size: -
J gene: TRBJ2-2
D gene: TRBD1
V gene: TRBV5-1
CDR3 DNA: TGCGCCAGCAGCGCGGACAGGGCGGGGGAGCTGTTTTTT
CDR3 protein: CASSADRAGELFF

clone size: -
J gene: TRBJ1-6
D gene: -
V gene: TRBV6-5
CDR3 DNA: TGTGCCAGCAGTTACACGAAGAACAACTGGGGTTCACCCCTCCACTTT
CDR3 protein: CASSYTKNNWGSPLHF

clone size: once
J gene: TRBJ1-5
D gene: -
V gene: TRBV19
CDR3 DNA: TGTGCCAGTAGTTTAGGAGGATGGGGCAATCAGCCCCAGCATTTT
CDR3 protein: CASSLGGWGNQPQHF

clone size: once
J gene: TRBJ2-2
D gene: -
V gene: TRBV4-3
CDR3 DNA: TGCGCCAGCAGCCCACCGGGGGGCGGCACCGGGGAGCTGTTTTTT
CDR3 protein: CASSPPGGGTGELFF

clone size: -
J gene: TRBJ1-1
D gene: -
V gene: TRBV30
CDR3 DNA: TGTGCCTGGTCTTCGGGACGGAGGAACACTGAAGCTTTCTTT
CDR3 protein: CAWSSGRRNTEAFF

clone size: few
J gene: TRBJ2-5
D gene: TRBD1
V gene: TRBV27
CDR3 DNA: TGTGCCAGCAGCCCATTTCCCCAGAGGGGGCCCGGGGAGACCCAGTACTTC
CDR3 protein: CASSPFPQRGPGETQYF

clone size: -
J gene: TRBJ1-3
D gene: -
V gene: TRBV4-3
CDR3 DNA: TGCGCCAGCAGCCAAGGGACTGCCTCTGGAAACACCATATATTTT
CDR3 protein: CASSQGTASGNTIYF

clone size: -
J gene: TRBJ1-5
D gene: TRBD1
V gene: TRBV10-3
CDR3 DNA: TGTGCGGTCGGACAGGGATTAAGCAATCAGCCCCAGCATTTT
CDR3 protein: CAVGQGLSNQPQHF

clone size: once
J gene: TRBJ1-2
D gene: -
V gene: TRBV4-2
CDR3 DNA: TGTGCCAGCAGCCAAGAGCATAGGGAGTATGGCTACACCTTC
CDR3 protein: CASSQEHREYGYTF

clone size: -
J gene: TRBJ2-5
D gene: -
V gene: TRBV19
CDR3 DNA: TGTGCCAGTAGTCCTCGTGGGACGGGAGATGAGGAGACCCAGTACTTC
CDR3 protein: CASSPRGTGDEETQYF

clone size: -
J gene: TRBJ1-6
D gene: TRBD1
V gene: TRBV6-5
CDR3 DNA: TGTGCCAGCAGCCAGGGACAGGTTGGGTCACCCCTCCACTTT
CDR3 protein: CASSQGQVGSPLHF

clone size: -
J gene: TRBJ1-2
D gene: -
V gene: TRBV3-1/TRBV3-2
CDR3 DNA: TGTGCCAGCACGGACAGCTATGGCTACACCTTC
CDR3 protein: CASTDSYGYTF

clone size: -
J gene: TRBJ2-3
D gene: TRBD2
V gene: TRBV6-4
CDR3 DNA: TGTGCCAGCAGCGGAGATAGCGGGAGCACAGATACGCAGTATTTT
CDR3 protein: CASSGDSGSTDTQYF

clone size: -
J gene: TRBJ1-2
D gene: TRBD1
V gene: TRBV19
CDR3 DNA: TGTGCCAGTAGTGAACCGGGACAGGGTATCGGCTACACCTTC
CDR3 protein: CASSEPGQGIGYTF

clone size: -
J gene: TRBJ2-7
D gene: -
V gene: TRBV6-5
CDR3 DNA: TGTGCCAGCAAAACTGACCCGGTGGCCTACGAGCAGTACTTC
CDR3 protein: CASKTDPVAYEQYF

clone size: -
J gene: TRBJ2-3
D gene: TRBD1
V gene: TRBV7-2
CDR3 DNA: TGTGCCAGCAGCGCGGACAGGGCGACCACAGATACGCAGTATTTT
CDR3 protein: CASSADRATTDTQYF

clone size: -
J gene: TRBJ2-1
D gene: TRBD2
V gene: TRBV7-3
CDR3 DNA: TGTGCCAGCAGCGCTCCGGGACTAGCGGGCGGTTACAATGAGCAGTTCTTC
CDR3 protein: CASSAPGLAGGYNEQFF

clone size: -
J gene: TRBJ2-7
D gene: -
V gene: TRBV27
CDR3 DNA: TGTGCCAGCAGTTTTTCCAGGAGGGACGAGCAGTACTTC
CDR3 protein: CASSFSRRDEQYF

clone size: -
J gene: TRBJ1-1
D gene: -
V gene: TRBV7-9
CDR3 DNA: TGTGCCAGCAGTCCCCGACAAAACACTGAAGCTTTCTTT
CDR3 protein: CASSPRQNTEAFF

clone size: -
J gene: TRBJ2-1
D gene: -
V gene: TRBV13
CDR3 DNA: TGTGCCAGCAGTAAACGGACCCTCGATGAGCAGTTCTTC
CDR3 protein: CASSKRTLDEQFF

clone size: -
J gene: TRBJ1-3
D gene: -
V gene: TRBV15
CDR3 DNA: TGTGCCACCAGCAGCGTGCTCTATGGAAACACCATATATTTT
CDR3 protein: CATSSVLYGNTIYF

clone size: -
J gene: TRBJ1-2
D gene: -
V gene: TRBV15
CDR3 DNA: TGTGCCACCAGCAGGATACAGGCCGGGGGCTACACCTTC
CDR3 protein: CATSRIQAGGYTF

clone size: once
J gene: TRBJ2-1
D gene: -
V gene: TRBV6-5
CDR3 DNA: TGTGCCAGCACGGGACGGGGCTACAATGAGCAGTTCTTC
CDR3 protein: CASTGRGYNEQFF

clone size: -
J gene: TRBJ2-7
D gene: TRBD2
V gene: TRBV4-2
CDR3 DNA: TGTGCCAGCAGCCAAGATCCGGCAGCGGGAGGATACGAGCAGTACTTC
CDR3 protein: CASSQDPAAGGYEQYF

clone size: -
J gene: TRBJ2-2
D gene: TRBD2
V gene: TRBV9
CDR3 DNA: TGTGCCAGCAGCGTATTTGGGAGGGCCGGGCCCGGGGAGCTGTTTTTT
CDR3 protein: CASSVFGRAGPGELFF

clone size: -
J gene: TRBJ2-7
D gene: -
V gene: TRBV11-2
CDR3 DNA: TGTGCCAGCAGCTTAGCCCTTTCCTACGAGCAGTACTTC
CDR3 protein: CASSLALSYEQYF

clone size: -
J gene: TRBJ1-1
D gene: TRBD1
V gene: TRBV10-3
CDR3 DNA: TGTGCCATCAGATTGGACAGGGGATCCACTGAAGCTTTCTTT
CDR3 protein: CAIRLDRGSTEAFF

clone size: once
J gene: TRBJ2-7
D gene: -
V gene: TRBV7-8
CDR3 DNA: TGTGCCAGCAGCCCTATTTTGAACGAGCAGTACTTC
CDR3 protein: CASSPILNEQYF

clone size: -
J gene: TRBJ1-1
D gene: TRBD1
V gene: TRBV6-2/TRBV6-3
CDR3 DNA: TGTGCCAGCATCCCGGACAGGTTCACTGAAGCTTTCTTT
CDR3 protein: CASIPDRFTEAFF

clone size: once
J gene: TRBJ2-7
D gene: -
V gene: TRBV28
CDR3 DNA: TGTGCCAGCAGCCCTTTAGGGGCGGATGAGCAGTACTTC
CDR3 protein: CASSPLGADEQYF

clone size: -
J gene: TRBJ2-7
D gene: -
V gene: TRBV27
CDR3 DNA: TGTGCCAGCAGTTTACTGCGCTCCTACGAGCAGTACTTC
CDR3 protein: CASSLLRSYEQYF

clone size: few
J gene: TRBJ2-7
D gene: TRBD1
V gene: TRBV7-3
CDR3 DNA: TGTGCCAGCAGCTTAACGAAGGGGGCGGTGACCTACGAGCAGTACTTC
CDR3 protein: CASSLTKGAVTYEQYF

clone size: -
J gene: TRBJ1-1
D gene: -
V gene: TRBV4-3
CDR3 DNA: TGCGCCAGCAGCCAAGATAGTAGGGTTGGCACTGAAGCTTTCTTT
CDR3 protein: CASSQDSRVGTEAFF

clone size: -
J gene: TRBJ2-7
D gene: TRBD1
V gene: TRBV5-1
CDR3 DNA: TGCGCCAGCAGCCAACCACAGACAGGGGCGTCCTACGAGCAGTACTTC
CDR3 protein: CASSQPQTGASYEQYF

clone size: -
J gene: TRBJ2-7
D gene: TRBD2
V gene: TRBV9
CDR3 DNA: TGTGCCAGCAGCGTAGGAACTAGCGGGAGGTACGAGCAGTACTTC
CDR3 protein: CASSVGTSGRYEQYF

clone size: few
J gene: TRBJ1-1
D gene: -
V gene: TRBV25-1
CDR3 DNA: TGTGCCAGCAGCAGCCCCTCTTCTCCTAGGGACACTGAAGCTTTCTTT
CDR3 protein: CASSSPSSPRDTEAFF

clone size: -
J gene: TRBJ2-1
D gene: -
V gene: TRBV13
CDR3 DNA: TGTGCCAGCAGCCCGGGGAGGCGGAACAATGAGCAGTTCTTC
CDR3 protein: CASSPGRRNNEQFF